This T cell receptor beta chain was obtained from a study of blood T cell repertoires in COVID-19. Germline V gene lookup returns CDR1 LNHNV and CDR2 YYDKDF (reference sequence). The trim removed 3 bases at V and 8 bases at J, leaving 9 bases unmatched. The CDR3 is 16 amino acids. In the source study's methods: Reference gene primer amplification gave nucleated cell count estimates. Sequenced by immunoSEQ multiplex PCR; TCRdb stores in-frame clones only, minus some. Clone size and the V and J calls come from that table; the DNA yielded D and trimming. The sample carries around 150,000 clones, around 87% recorded once.

Sequences were obtained from peripheral blood. This clonotype was sampled from a man aged 18 to 35 with acute or convalescent COVID-19. This sequence joins TRBV15 and TRBJ1-4; 10 bases are a match to TRBD1. CDR3 bases: TGTGCCACCAGCAGGACATTCGGGACAGGGGAAGAAAAACTGTTTTTT. This encodes CATSRTFGTGEEKLFF.